This TCR beta chain emerged from a study of blood T cells in healthy people across ages. Broader study findings: Observed TCR beta diversity per million T cells went down as age went up. This fall followed a roughly linear course with age.

For this clonotype: Its antigen is still unknown.

CDR1 is SGDLS, CDR2 YYNGEE, per germline. V gave up 4 bases and J gave up 7 bases, with 24 bases separating them. The CDR3 spans 16 residues. Sample-barcoded 5' priming and a J-beta primer mix drove a second PCR of about 7 to 11 cycles. With 12 random nucleotides, a template-switch adaptor tagged each individual cDNA molecule. MiXCR, run by TCRdb on the 5' RACE reads, gives a single entry per CDR3 protein. This table has about 1.7 million distinct CDR3 sequences, over 25% appearing once. The material sequenced was blood. The receptor was isolated from a woman in her thirties in good health. This chain links TRBV9 with TRBJ2-7; D might be TRBD1 (6 bases). CDR3: CASSRSGTPPYNEQYF. DNA for the CDR3: TGTGCCAGCAGCCGTTCCGGGACACCCCCCTACAATGAGCAGTACTTC.